A single sample is the source of the 24 T cell receptor beta chains below, sequenced in a study of Graves' ophthalmopathy and Graves' hyperthyroidism. RNA transcripts provided the template for amplifying TCR beta CDR3 regions. An opening RT-PCR round employed HTBI primers and preceded a second-round multiplex PCR. From the multiplex PCR reads, TCRdb called clonotypes with MiXCR, one entry per CDR3 protein. The top ten hold approximately 10% of the sample, which has around 1.1 million distinct CDR3 sequences, 35% to 40% seen once. Sequencing was carried out using peripheral blood or thyroid tissue (not recorded which). These receptors came from an adult man with Graves' hyperthyroidism.

The V and J genes are TRBV10-3 and TRBJ2-7, with a tentative D call TRBD1 (6 bases). CDR1 and CDR2 (germline): ENHRY, SYGVKD. The CDR3 is 15 residues long. The V end lost 5 bases, the J end lost 2 bases, and 16 bases lay between the germline ends. The DNA of the CDR3 is TGTGCCATCAGTACGGCGACAGGCCGCACCTACGAGCAGTACTTC. Protein product: CAISTATGRTYEQYF.

This clonotype has a count of ten or more. The CDR3 DNA reads TGCAGCGTTACCACAGGGGCGGTCTACGAGCAGTACTTC. Translated: CSVTTGAVYEQYF. This sequence joins TRBV29-1 and TRBJ2-7, with TRBD1 matching 7 bases. Trimming at V came to 5 bases and at J to 3 bases, leaving 7 bases not matched to a gene. The CDR3 is 13 residues long. From germline, CDR1 is SQVTM and CDR2 ANQGSEA.

The chain recombines TRBV12-3 or TRBV12-4 with TRBJ1-5; D is unclear. The CDR3 contains 12 residues. Between the trimmed V and J ends, which lost 7 bases and 5 bases, there was a span of 9 bases. The CDR3 DNA follows: TGTGCCAGCACCCAGAGTGATCAGCCCCAGCATTTT. It encodes CASTQSDQPQHF.

V is TRBV6-4 and J is TRBJ1-5; D remains ambiguous. V lost 6 bases and J lost 4, with 10 bases in between. There are 13 residues in the CDR3. Per germline, CDR1 MRHNA and CDR2 SNTAGT. The CDR3, as DNA: TGTGCCAGCAGCGACGAGGGAAATCAGCCCCAGCATTTT. This translates into CASSDEGNQPQHF.

The chain couples TRBV5-1 to TRBJ1-5; D not resolved. Germline CDR1 reads SGHRS; CDR2 reads YFSETQ. Deletions cut 0 bases from V and 9 bases from J, with 7 bases between. CDR3 length: 12 residues. The CDR3 sequence is CASSLVGGPQHF. CDR3 in DNA: TGCGCCAGCAGCTTGGTCGGCGGGCCCCAGCATTTT.

This clonotype was picked up a small number of times. This chain uses TRBV7-2 with TRBJ2-5; no clear D. This CDR3 comprises 13 residues. V was shortened by 5 bases and J by 3 bases, with 10 bases between the two germline ends. Germline CDR1 and CDR2: SGHTA and FQGNSA. The CDR3 here is CASSDHSKETQYF. The DNA of the CDR3 is TGTGCCAGCAGCGATCACTCCAAAGAGACCCAGTACTTC.

The DNA for the CDR3 is TGTGCCAGCCCTACCGGGACAGGGTCCTACGAGCAGTACTTC. Protein product: CASPTGTGSYEQYF. The chain couples TRBV25-1 to TRBJ2-7; TRBD1 aligns across 9 bases. The V segment lost 8 bases and the J segment 1 base; nucleotides outside the gene matches: 6. The length of the CDR3 is 14 residues. Germline assignment: CDR1 MGHDK and CDR2 SYGVNS.

To note about this clonotype: At one boundary the junction diverges from the germline segment, which might be a read error. The rearrangement links TRBV13 to TRBJ2-7; 7 nucleotides agree with TRBD1. Germline CDR1 PRHDT, CDR2 FYEKMQ (reference sequence). The CDR3 covers 13 residues. CDR3 DNA sequence: TGTGCCAGCAGCTCACAAGGGGGCTACGAGCACTACTTC. Its translation is CASSSQGGYEHYF. Combining the CDR3 with reference TRBV13 and TRBJ2-7 gives the whole variable domain AAGVIQSPRHLIKEKRETATLKCYPIPRHDTVYWYQQGPGQDPQFLISFYEKMQSDKGSIPDRFSAQQFSDYHSELNMSSLELGDSALYFCASSSQGGYEHYFGPGTRLTVT.

The chain is built from TRBV5-1 and TRBJ2-2; 8 bases are a match to TRBD1. Germline loops: CDR1 SGHRS, CDR2 YFSETQ. The J segment lost 2 bases and the V segment lost 2 bases, leaving 14 bases of the junction unmatched. CDR3 length equals 19 residues. CDR3 protein: CASSLATGTGWKNTGELFF. In nucleotides, the CDR3 is TGCGCCAGCAGCTTAGCTACCGGGACAGGTTGGAAAAACACCGGGGAGCTGTTTTTT.

This clonotype was detected only a few times. This chain uses TRBV12-3 or TRBV12-4 with TRBJ2-5; D remains unclear. The CDR3 runs to 15 residues. V lost 5 bases and J 1 base, leaving 14 bases between the germline ends. As DNA, the CDR3 is TGTGCCAGCAGTCCCCACTCGCGGAGCCAAGAGACCCAGTACTTC. It yields the protein CASSPHSRSQETQYF.

This sequence joins TRBV6-1 and TRBJ1-1, with 8 positions matching TRBD1. CDR1 and CDR2 (germline): MNHNS, SASEGT. The CDR3 totals 16 residues. The V and J ends lost 7 bases and 5 bases, in that order; junction bases with no gene match: 15. CDR3 sequence: CASTRGVQGARTEAFF. In DNA form, the CDR3 reads TGTGCCAGCACTCGAGGTGTTCAGGGGGCAAGGACTGAAGCTTTCTTT.

This clonotype was recorded many times. The chain is built from TRBV29-1 and TRBJ2-5; possibly TRBD2 for D (6 bases). Germline CDR1 SQVTM, CDR2 ANQGSEA. V dropped 2 bases and J dropped 1 base, with 17 bases sitting between them. CDR3 length equals 16 residues. The CDR3 DNA follows: TGCAGCGTTGAAAGCGTCGGGGGACGGTTCCAAGAGACCCAGTACTTC. This codes for CSVESVGGRFQETQYF. The full variable domain, with the rest looked up from reference TRBV29-1 and TRBJ2-5, is SAVISQKPSRDICQRGTSLTIQCQVDSQVTMMFWYRQQPGQSLTLIATANQGSEATYESGFVIDKFPISRPNLTFSTLTVSNMSPEDSSIYLCSVESVGGRFQETQYFGPGTRLLVL.

This clonotype was observed once. A much larger clone is a single base away; this may be a read error. The genes are TRBV20-1 and TRBJ2-5; 7 nucleotides agree with TRBD2. Looked up from germline, CDR1 is DFQATT and CDR2 is SNEGSKA (reference sequence). There are 13 residues in the CDR3. The CDR3 is CSAPTGGRETQCF. The DNA for the CDR3 is TGCAGTGCGCCCACTGGGGGGAGGGAGACCCAGTGCTTC.

V gene TRBV9 combines with J gene TRBJ1-3, with a tentative D call TRBD1 (5 bases). Deletions cut 0 bases from V and 2 bases from J, with 12 bases between. CDR3 length equals 16 residues. Germline-derived CDR1 and CDR2 are SGDLS and YYNGEE. The CDR3 sequence: CASSVEGRGTGNTIYF. The CDR3 coding sequence is TGTGCCAGCAGCGTAGAGGGCCGGGGCACTGGAAACACCATATATTTT.

The chain joins TRBV10-3 to TRBJ1-5; D gene ambiguous. The germline V and J ends were trimmed by 10 bases and 3 bases, with 10 bases remaining between them. CDR3 size: 12 residues. Per germline, CDR1 ENHRY and CDR2 SYGVKD. CDR3 protein: CATHRHNQPQHF. The DNA of the CDR3 is TGTGCCACCCACAGACACAATCAGCCCCAGCATTTT.

The chain joins TRBV10-3 to TRBJ1-5; 7 bases line up with TRBD1. CDR1 ENHRY and CDR2 SYGVKD come from the germline V gene. The CDR3 extends over 16 amino acids. V was pared by 6 bases and J by 6 bases, with 14 bases of the junction left unmatched. The CDR3 sequence: CAISVGTGQGGQPQHF. The CDR3 DNA follows: TGTGCCATCAGCGTTGGGACCGGGCAGGGGGGTCAGCCCCAGCATTTT.

This chain joins TRBV11-2 and TRBJ1-2; no reliable D call. Trimming cost V 2 bases and J 8 bases, with 15 bases left between them. Germline V CDR1 and CDR2: SGHAT, FQNNGV. This CDR3 is 14 amino acids long. CDR3 in DNA: TGTGCCAGCAGCTTAAATGACCCGTCTTGGGGCTACACCTTC. Its protein product is CASSLNDPSWGYTF. Full variable domain (rest looked up from reference TRBV11-2 and TRBJ1-2): EAGVAQSPRYKIIEKRQSVAFWCNPISGHATLYWYQQILGQGPKLLIQFQNNGVVDDSQLPKDRFSAERLKGVDSTLKIQPAKLEDSAVYLCASSLNDPSWGYTFGSGTRLTVV.

This clonotype was recorded at least ten times. The CDR3 sequence: CASSDRQGRETQYF. The CDR3 bases are TGTGCCAGCAGCGACCGACAGGGTCGAGAGACCCAGTACTTC. This chain uses TRBV7-8 with TRBJ2-5, with 7 bases that match TRBD1. The length of the CDR3 is 14 residues. Per germline, CDR1 SGHVS and CDR2 FQNEAQ. Trimming cost V 5 bases and J 4 bases; bases outside gene matches: 7.

With respect to this clonotype: A read error is possible here, since a much larger clone lies one base away. The rearrangement joins TRBV20-1 to TRBJ1-2; D perhaps matches TRBD1 (5 bases). The CDR3 sequence is 13 residues long. Germline lookup yields CDR1 DFQATT and CDR2 SNEGSKA (reference sequence). V dropped 2 bases and J dropped 3 bases, with 10 bases sitting between them. CDR3 nucleotides: TGCAGTGCTAGATACAGGAGTCACTATGGCTACACCTTC. Amino acids: CSARYRSHYGYTF.

The rearrangement joins TRBV20-1 to TRBJ1-3; the D gene is possibly TRBD1 (5 bases). Germline V gives CDR1 DFQATT, CDR2 SNEGSKA (reference sequence). CDR3 length: 20 residues. Trimming removed 1 base from V and 0 bases from J, with 25 bases in between. The CDR3 spells CSARAEPGFYGQDSGNTIYF. For the CDR3, the DNA is TGCAGTGCTAGAGCCGAACCCGGTTTCTACGGACAAGACTCTGGAAACACCATATATTTT.

V is TRBV20-1 and J is TRBJ2-5; 7 bases agree with TRBD1. The CDR3 extends over 11 amino acids. Germline V CDR1 and CDR2: DFQATT, SNEGSKA (reference sequence). The CDR3 DNA reads TGCCAGGGACAGCACCAAGAGACCCAGTACTTC. Protein sequence: CQGQHQETQYF.

This clonotype has a count of ten or more. V gene TRBV19 combines with J gene TRBJ1-6, with D perhaps matching TRBD1 (6 bases). Trimming removed 5 bases at V and 9 bases at J, with 8 bases between. The CDR3 is made up of 12 amino acids. Germline values: CDR1 LNHDA, CDR2 SQIVND (reference sequence). CDR3 nucleotides: TGTGCCAGTAGTCCAGGGGTTTCACCCCTCCACTTT. Amino acids: CASSPGVSPLHF.

This clonotype was observed at least ten times. The chain employs TRBV10-3 and TRBJ1-3, with D hard to call. Trimming stripped 0 bases from V and 7 bases from J, with 16 bases between. The germline CDR1 and CDR2 sequences are ENHRY and SYGVKD. The CDR3 loop spans 16 amino acids. The DNA of the CDR3 is TGTGCCATCAGTGAGTCGGAAGGGAATCTAAGGAACACCATATATTTT. Translated: CAISESEGNLRNTIYF.

This clonotype was found a few times. The chain joins TRBV20-1 to TRBJ1-5, with TRBD1 identical over 10 bases. The V and J ends lost 1 base and 7 bases, in that order; junction bases with no gene match: 1. Germline CDR1 is DFQATT and CDR2 is SNEGSKA (reference sequence). The CDR3 has 13 amino acids. The CDR3 nucleotides are TGCAGTGCTAGAGGGACAGGGGGACAGCCCCAGCATTTT. This codes for CSARGTGGQPQHF.